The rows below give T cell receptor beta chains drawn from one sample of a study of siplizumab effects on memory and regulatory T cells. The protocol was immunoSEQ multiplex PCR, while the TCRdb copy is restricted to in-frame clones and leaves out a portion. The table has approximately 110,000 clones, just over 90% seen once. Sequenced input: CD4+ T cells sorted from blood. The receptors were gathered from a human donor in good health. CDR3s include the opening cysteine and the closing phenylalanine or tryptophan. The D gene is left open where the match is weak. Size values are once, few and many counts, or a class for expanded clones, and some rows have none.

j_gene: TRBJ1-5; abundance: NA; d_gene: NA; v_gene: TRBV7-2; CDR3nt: TGTGCCAGCAGCTTAAGTGCAGGGTCGAGGCAGCCCCAGCATTTT; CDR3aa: CASSLSAGSRQPQHF
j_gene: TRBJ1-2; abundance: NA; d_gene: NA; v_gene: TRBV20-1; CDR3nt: TGCAGTGCTAGCGAAGGGTATGGCTACACCTTC; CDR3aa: CSASEGYGYTF
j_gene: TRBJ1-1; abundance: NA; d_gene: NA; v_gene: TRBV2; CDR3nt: TGTGCCAGCAGCCAAAGGATGAACACTGAAGCTTTCTTT; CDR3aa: CASSQRMNTEAFF
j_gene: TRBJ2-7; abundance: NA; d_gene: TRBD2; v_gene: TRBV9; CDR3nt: TGTGCCAGCAGCATTAGCGGGGGGCCCCCCTACGAGCAGTACTTC; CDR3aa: CASSISGGPPYEQYF
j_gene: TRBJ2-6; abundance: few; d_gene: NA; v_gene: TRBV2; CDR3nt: TGTGCCAGCAGTATCAGGGGTTTTGGGGCCAACGTCCTGACTTTC; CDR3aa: CASSIRGFGANVLTF
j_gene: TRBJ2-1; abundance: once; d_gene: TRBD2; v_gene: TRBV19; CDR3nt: TGTGCCAGTAGTATTTGGCTAGCGGGGGATGAGCAGTTCTTC; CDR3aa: CASSIWLAGDEQFF
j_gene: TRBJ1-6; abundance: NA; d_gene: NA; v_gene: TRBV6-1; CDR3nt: TGTGCCAGCAGTGGGCGACCCGCAGGGTGGGATAATTCACCCCTCCACTTT; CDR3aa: CASSGRPAGWDNSPLHF
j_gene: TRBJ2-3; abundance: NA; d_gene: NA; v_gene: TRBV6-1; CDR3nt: TGTGCCACCCGCGGTCCTCTCGGCACAGATACGCAGTATTTT; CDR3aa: CATRGPLGTDTQYF
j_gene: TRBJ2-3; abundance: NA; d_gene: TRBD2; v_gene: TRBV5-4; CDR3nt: TGTGCCAGCAGCTTGGGGCCCCTAGCGGGAGGAGGCTACACAGATACGCAGTATTTT; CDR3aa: CASSLGPLAGGGYTDTQYF
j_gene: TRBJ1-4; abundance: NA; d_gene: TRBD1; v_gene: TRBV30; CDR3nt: TGTGCCTGGAGTCCACAGGGGGCTGCTAATGAAAAACTGTTTTTT; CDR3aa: CAWSPQGAANEKLFF
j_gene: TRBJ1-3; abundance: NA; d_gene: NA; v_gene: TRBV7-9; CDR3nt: TGTGCCAGCAGCTTAAGTTCTGGAAACACCATATATTTT; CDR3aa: CASSLSSGNTIYF
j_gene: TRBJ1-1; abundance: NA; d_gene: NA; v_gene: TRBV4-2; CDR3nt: TGTGCCAGCAGCCAAGATCTCGCAGCAGGCGGGCGTGAGGCTTTCTTT; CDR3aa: CASSQDLAAGGREAFF
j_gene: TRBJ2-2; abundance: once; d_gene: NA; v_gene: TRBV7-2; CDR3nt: TGTGCCAGCAGCTTAGAGGGCAGGCGCGCGAACACCGGGGAGCTGTTTTTT; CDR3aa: CASSLEGRRANTGELFF
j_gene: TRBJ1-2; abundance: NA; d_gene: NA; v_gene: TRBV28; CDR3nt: TGTGCCAGCAGTCCTCCGGAGAGGGCGGGCTACACCTTC; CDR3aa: CASSPPERAGYTF
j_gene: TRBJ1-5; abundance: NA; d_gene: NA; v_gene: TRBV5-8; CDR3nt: TGTGCCAGCAGCTTTATCGTTACACCAGGCGTCCAGCCCCAGCATTTT; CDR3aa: CASSFIVTPGVQPQHF
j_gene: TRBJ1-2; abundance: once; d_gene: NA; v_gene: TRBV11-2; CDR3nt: TGTGCCAGCAGCCCCGAGGGTTCGACGATCTATGGCTACACCTTC; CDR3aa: CASSPEGSTIYGYTF
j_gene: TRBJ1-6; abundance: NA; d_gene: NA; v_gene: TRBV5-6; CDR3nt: TGTGCCAGCAGCCCACACAGTTTAGGGTCACCCCTCCACTTT; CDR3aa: CASSPHSLGSPLHF
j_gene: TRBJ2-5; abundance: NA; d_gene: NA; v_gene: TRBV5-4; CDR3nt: TGTGCCAGCAGCTCCTCCTTGGAGACCCAGTACTTC; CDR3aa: CASSSSLETQYF
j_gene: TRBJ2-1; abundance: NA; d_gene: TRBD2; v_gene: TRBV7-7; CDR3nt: TGTGCTAGCAGCTTAGGAGCGGGAAGCTACAATGAGCAGTTCTTC; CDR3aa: CASSLGAGSYNEQFF
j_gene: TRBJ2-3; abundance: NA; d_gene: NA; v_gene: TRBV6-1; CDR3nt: TGTGCCAGCAGTCCCTCCCCATGGGATACGCAGTATTTT; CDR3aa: CASSPSPWDTQYF
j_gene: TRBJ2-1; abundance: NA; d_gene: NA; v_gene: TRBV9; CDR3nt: TGTGCCAGCAGCCCATGGGTGGGGCGGTTCTACAATGAGCAGTTCTTC; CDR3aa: CASSPWVGRFYNEQFF
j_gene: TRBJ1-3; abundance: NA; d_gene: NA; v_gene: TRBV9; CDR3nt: TGTGCCAGCGCCTACGGGGTTTCTGGAAACACCATATATTTT; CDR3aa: CASAYGVSGNTIYF
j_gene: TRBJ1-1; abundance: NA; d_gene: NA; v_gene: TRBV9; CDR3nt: TGTGCCAGCAGCCCCAGACAGTGGAACACTGAAGCTTTCTTT; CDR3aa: CASSPRQWNTEAFF
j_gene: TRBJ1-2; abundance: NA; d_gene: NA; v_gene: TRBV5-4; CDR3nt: TGTGCCAGCAGCTTGGGACAGAATATAGCCAACTATGGCTACACCTTC; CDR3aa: CASSLGQNIANYGYTF
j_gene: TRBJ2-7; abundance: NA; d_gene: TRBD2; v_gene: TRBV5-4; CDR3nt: TGTGCCAGCAGCTATAGCGGGAGTGAGTACGAGCAGTACTTC; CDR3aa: CASSYSGSEYEQYF
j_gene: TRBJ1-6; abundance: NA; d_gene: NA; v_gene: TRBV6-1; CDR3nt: TGTGCCAGCGCGAGGGATCGTTCACCCCTCCACTTT; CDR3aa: CASARDRSPLHF
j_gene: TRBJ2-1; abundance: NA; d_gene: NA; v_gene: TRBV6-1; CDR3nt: TGTGCCAGCAGTGGCCAGCTCCACAATGAGCAGTTCTTC; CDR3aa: CASSGQLHNEQFF
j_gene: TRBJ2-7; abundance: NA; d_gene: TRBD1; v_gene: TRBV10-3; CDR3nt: TGTGCCATGGGGACAGGGACCTACGAGCAGTACTTC; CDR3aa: CAMGTGTYEQYF
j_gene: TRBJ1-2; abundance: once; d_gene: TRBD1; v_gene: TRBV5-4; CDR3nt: TGTGCCAGCAGCGCTCCTTCGGGGACAGGGTACTATGGCTACACCTTC; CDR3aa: CASSAPSGTGYYGYTF
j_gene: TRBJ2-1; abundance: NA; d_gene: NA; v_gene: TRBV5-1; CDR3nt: TGCGCCAGCAGTGCTGGGACAAACCCCTACAATGAGCAGTTCTTC; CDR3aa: CASSAGTNPYNEQFF
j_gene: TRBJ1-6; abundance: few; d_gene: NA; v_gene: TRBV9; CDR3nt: TGTGCCAGCAGCGTAGCTCCGAATTCACCCCTCCACTTT; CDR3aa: CASSVAPNSPLHF
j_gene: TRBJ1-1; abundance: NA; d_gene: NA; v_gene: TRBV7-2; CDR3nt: TGTGCCAGCAGCTTAGAGGTGGCAGCCCCTGAAGCTTTCTTT; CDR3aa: CASSLEVAAPEAFF
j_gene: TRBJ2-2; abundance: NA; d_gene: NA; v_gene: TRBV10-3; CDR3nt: TGTGCCATCAGTGACCAGGGACCGAACACCGGGGAGCTGTTTTTT; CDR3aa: CAISDQGPNTGELFF